This T cell receptor (beta chain) was identified in a study of OX40 agonist ivuxolimab in advanced cancers. In the study overall: Earlier anti-PD-1, anti-PD-L1 or anti-CTLA-4 therapy was permitted; under 50% had received some.

Exclusion of a patient followed from autoimmune disease history or systemic immunosuppression. Profiled with immunoSEQ multiplex PCR; TCRdb holds only in-frame clones, not every one. The table lists some 100,000 clones, around four fifths of them singletons, with more than 0.95% in the top ten. The V gene's germline CDR1 is LNHDA and CDR2 SQIVND (reference sequence). The trim removed 5 bases at V and 4 bases at J, leaving 11 bases unmatched. The CDR3 spans 16 residues. This clone showed up just once. This chain connects TRBV19 to TRBJ2-3; 8 bases map to TRBD1. This clonotype was obtained from an adult with an advanced solid tumor such as melanoma, head and neck, liver or kidney cancer. Here the sequenced sample was CD4+ or CD8+ T cells sorted from blood, taken in a trial of the OX40 agonist ivuxolimab. CDR3 sequence reads: CASSPGRGRFADTQYF. In nucleotides, the CDR3 is TGTGCCAGTAGTCCGGGCAGGGGGCGATTTGCAGATACGCAGTATTTT.